The 20 T cell receptor beta chains below all came from one sample that was sequenced in a study of T-cell memory formation after mild COVID-19. MiXCR, applied by TCRdb to the 5' RACE reads, yields one record per CDR3 protein. The sample contains 400,000 to 550,000 distinct CDR3 sequences, 25% of which appear only once. The specimen was PBMCs or a T cell subset sorted from them (not recorded which). All receptors come from an adult woman who had mild COVID-19 (a few samples of this study predate the infection). Cell type and time point are not known.

This clonotype was observed a handful of times. The chain links TRBV15 to TRBJ2-1; TRBD1 is a possible D gene (7 bases). Trimming removed 1 base from V and 7 bases from J, with 17 bases in between. CDR3 length: 16 amino acids. Germline V gene lookup returns CDR1 LNHNV and CDR2 YYDKDF (reference sequence). The CDR3: CATSRGGGGVLNEQFF. The CDR3 bases are TGTGCCACCAGCAGAGGAGGAGGGGGCGTATTGAATGAGCAGTTCTTC.

In this sample, this clonotype turned up a few times. The chain links TRBV5-1 to TRBJ2-1; 8 bases align to TRBD1. This CDR3 spans 15 amino acids. Germline CDR1 is SGHRS and CDR2 is YFSETQ. J gave up 6 bases and V 4 bases, and 9 bases lay outside the gene matches. The DNA for the CDR3 is TGCGCCAGCAGCCGCGTGGGACAGGCTGGCAATGAGCAGTTCTTC. This encodes CASSRVGQAGNEQFF.

The V gene is TRBV6-2 or TRBV6-3, the J gene TRBJ2-4, with D possibly being TRBD2 (6 bases). V was trimmed by 2 bases and J by 6 bases, leaving 11 bases between them. This CDR3 region has 14 residues. Per the germline V gene, CDR1 is MNHEY and CDR2 is SVGEGT. The CDR3 coding sequence is TGTGCCAGCAGTTACGTGGGACTCGGAAACATTCAGTACTTC. Its translation is CASSYVGLGNIQYF.

The chain uses TRBV14 and TRBJ2-7; D call uncertain. The CDR3 has 13 amino acids. Germline V CDR1 and CDR2: SGHDN, FVKESK. V was pared by 2 bases and J by 6 bases, with 11 bases between. CDR3 protein: CASSQHGVVEQYF. The CDR3 DNA follows: TGTGCCAGCAGCCAACACGGTGTGGTCGAGCAGTACTTC.

The rearrangement joins TRBV7-9 to TRBJ2-1, with TRBD2 matching 9 bases. CDR3 length equals 17 residues. In germline, CDR1 is SEHNR, CDR2 FQNEAQ (reference sequence). Trimming at V came to 4 bases and at J to 2 bases, leaving 9 bases not matched to a gene. The chain's CDR3 is CASSSLAGPRAYNEQFF. In DNA form, the CDR3 reads TGTGCCAGCAGCTCTCTAGCGGGGCCCAGGGCCTACAATGAGCAGTTCTTC.

The chain uses TRBV5-8 and TRBJ2-1, with 7 bases matching TRBD2. The CDR3 runs 15 residues. Germline CDR1 and CDR2: SGHTS and YDEGEE. V lost 0 bases to trimming and J lost 6 bases; unmatched junction nucleotides: 6. CDR3 amino acids: CASSLEVGGSNEQFF. The CDR3 DNA follows: TGTGCCAGCAGCTTGGAGGTCGGGGGGAGCAATGAGCAGTTCTTC.

CDR3 nucleotide sequence: TGTGCCAGCAGCTACCTACTAGCGGGTGTAGCGGGCAATGAGCAGTTCTTC. Its translation is CASSYLLAGVAGNEQFF. The chain is built from TRBV12-3 or TRBV12-4 and TRBJ2-1, with 9 bases fitting TRBD2. V was clipped by 6 bases and J by 6 bases; unmatched bases: 15. This CDR3 contains 17 residues.

This clonotype has a handful of counts. The chain has TRBV6-2 or TRBV6-3 and TRBJ1-1; unclear D gene. Germline V gene lookup returns CDR1 MNHEY and CDR2 SVGEGT. V dropped 6 bases and J dropped 4 bases, with 9 bases sitting between them. The CDR3 is 12 residues long. The CDR3, as DNA: TGTGCCAGCAGCCGGTCTATCACTGAAGCTTTCTTT. Translated: CASSRSITEAFF.

This clonotype turned up a few times. The chain is built from TRBV7-2 and TRBJ2-1, with TRBD2 identical over 7 bases. J gave up 8 bases and V 5 bases, and 12 bases lay outside the gene matches. CDR1 is SGHTA and CDR2 is FQGNSA in the germline V gene. CDR3 length: 15 amino acids. Written as DNA, the CDR3 is TGTGCCAGCAGCCCTATCCGGGACTACGACTATGAGCAGTTCTTC. Residues: CASSPIRDYDYEQFF.

The chain employs TRBV15 and TRBJ2-5; D might be TRBD1 or TRBD2, each matching 5 bases. The germline gives CDR1 LNHNV, CDR2 YYDKDF (reference sequence). This CDR3 spans 16 amino acids. The ends were cut back, 1 base at V and 3 bases at J, with 15 bases in the middle. CDR3 sequence (DNA): TGTGCCACCAGCAGAGCCCTCGGGGCAGTTGAAGAGACCCAGTACTTC. Its translation: CATSRALGAVEETQYF.

This clonotype was recorded a few times. The CDR3 loop reads CASSTRAAGGRRYEQYF. The DNA of the CDR3 is TGTGCCAGCAGTACTAGGGCGGCGGGAGGGAGAAGGTACGAGCAGTACTTC. The chain couples TRBV6-5 to TRBJ2-7; 9 nucleotides line up with TRBD2. The CDR3 consists of 17 residues. CDR1 is MNHEY and CDR2 is SVGAGI in the germline V gene. The V gene end was trimmed by 5 bases and the J gene end by 4 bases; junction bases not matched to a gene: 15.

The V and J genes are TRBV5-1 and TRBJ1-1; tentative D call: TRBD1 (6 bases). From germline, CDR1 is SGHRS and CDR2 YFSETQ. The V end lost 7 bases, the J end lost 2 bases, and 12 bases lay between the germline ends. CDR3 length: 13 residues. In DNA, the CDR3 is TGCGCCAGCCGGGGGGGGCCAAACACTGAAGCTTTCTTT. This gives the protein CASRGGPNTEAFF.

The V call is TRBV5-1, the J call TRBJ1-1; D may be TRBD1 (5 bases). Germline CDR1 reads SGHRS; CDR2 reads YFSETQ. The CDR3 runs 14 residues. V was trimmed by 1 base and J by 5 bases, leaving 12 bases between them. In nucleotides, the CDR3 is TGCGCCAGCAGCTTGACAGGCGTTGGGACTGAAGCTTTCTTT. This sequence encodes CASSLTGVGTEAFF.

This clonotype was seen only once. The V call is TRBV12-3 or TRBV12-4, the J call TRBJ1-1, with D hard to call. The CDR3 totals 13 residues. Trimming took 5 bases from V and 2 from J, leaving 9 bases between them. The CDR3 is CASSKPYNTEAFF. The CDR3 coding sequence is TGTGCCAGCAGTAAACCCTATAACACTGAAGCTTTCTTT.

The chain couples TRBV4-2 to TRBJ2-1; 12 bases map to TRBD2. Trimming took 7 bases from V and 3 from J; bases not matched to a gene: 7. CDR3 length: 16 amino acids. CDR1 is LGHNA, CDR2 YNFKEQ, per germline. CDR3 sequence reads: CASTLLAGGNYNEQFF. The CDR3 coding sequence is TGTGCCAGCACCTTACTAGCGGGGGGAAACTACAATGAGCAGTTCTTC.

This clonotype was seen a handful of times. The V gene is TRBV12-3 or TRBV12-4, the J gene TRBJ2-1, with TRBD2 matching over 12 bases. The CDR3 has 15 amino acids. Unmatched junction bases numbered 4, after V lost 4 bases and J lost 6 bases. The CDR3 sequence is CASSSGLAGINEQFF. The CDR3 region has the DNA TGTGCCAGCAGTTCCGGACTAGCGGGGATCAATGAGCAGTTCTTC.

This clonotype has just a few counts. The V call is TRBV20-1, the J call TRBJ2-3; TRBD1 matches 10 bases. V shed 3 bases and J 2 bases; nucleotides not matched to a gene: 2. The V gene's germline CDR1 is DFQATT and CDR2 SNEGSKA (reference sequence). The CDR3 totals 14 residues. CDR3 nucleotide sequence: TGCAGTGCTAGCGGACAGGGGGTCACAGATACGCAGTATTTT. Protein sequence: CSASGQGVTDTQYF.

This clonotype appeared a few times. DNA of the CDR3: TGTGCCACCAGTGAGGCGAGCTACAATGAGCAGTTCTTC. As protein: CATSEASYNEQFF. The gene calls are TRBV24-1 and TRBJ2-1; D remains ambiguous. V lost 4 bases and J 3 bases, leaving 6 bases between the germline ends. Looked up from germline, CDR1 is KGHDR and CDR2 is SFDVKD. The CDR3 sequence is 13 residues long.

About this clonotype: At one boundary the junction diverges from the germline segment, which might be a read error. This chain links TRBV7-9 with TRBJ2-7, with TRBD1 as a possible D gene (5 bases). In germline, CDR1 is SEHNR, CDR2 FQNEAQ (reference sequence). The CDR3 sequence is 11 residues long. The CDR3 nucleotides are TGTGCCAGCAGCGCCCGGACACAGATGGACTTC. Its translation: CASSARTQMDF.

This clonotype was seen a handful of times. The rearrangement links TRBV24-1 to TRBJ2-1; D is unclear. The CDR3 has 17 residues. Per germline, CDR1 KGHDR and CDR2 SFDVKD. V was clipped by 4 bases and J by 0 bases, with 15 bases between them. In DNA, the CDR3 is TGTGCCACCAGTGACCAAGGACGGCCAGGCTCCTACAATGAGCAGTTCTTC. Translation: CATSDQGRPGSYNEQFF.